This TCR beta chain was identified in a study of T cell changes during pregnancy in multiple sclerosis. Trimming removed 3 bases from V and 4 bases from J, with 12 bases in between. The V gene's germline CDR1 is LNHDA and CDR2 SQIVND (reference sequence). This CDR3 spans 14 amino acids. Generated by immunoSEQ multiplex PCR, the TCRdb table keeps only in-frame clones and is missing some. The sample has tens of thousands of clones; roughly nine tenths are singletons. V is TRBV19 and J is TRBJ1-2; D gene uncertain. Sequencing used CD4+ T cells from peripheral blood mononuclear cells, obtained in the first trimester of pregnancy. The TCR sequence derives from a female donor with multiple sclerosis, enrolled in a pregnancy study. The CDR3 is CASSIPPPGYGYTF. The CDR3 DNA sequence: TGTGCCAGTAGTATCCCCCCGCCAGGCTATGGCTACACCTTC. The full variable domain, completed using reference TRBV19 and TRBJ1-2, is DGGITQSPKYLFRKEGQNVTLSCEQNLNHDAMYWYRQDPGQGLRLIYYSQIVNDFQKGDIAEGYSVSREKKESFPLTVTSAQKNPTAFYLCASSIPPPGYGYTFGSGTRLTVV.